This T cell receptor beta chain is drawn from a study of T cell responses to AZD1222 COVID-19 vaccine (dated by TCRdb to the early 2020s). As for the study more broadly: AZD1222 recipients given second doses at about 4 weeks or at about 12 weeks were pooled, since spike-specific TCR depth and breadth were not found to differ between the two schedules. TCR sequencing was performed for 230 to 250 trial participants, of whom around 200 were given two doses of AZD1222 and some 26 were given two doses of MenACWY control vaccine. Enrollment into the trials was organized by age into subgroups of 18-55, 56-69 and 70-plus years, and those subgroups contained roughly 150, 30 and 60 TCR-sequenced participants, respectively.

The label giving this sample's time point can be read as: baseline before first vaccination. The vaccinee samples were drawn from two UK trials, COV001 and COV002, one of which was a single-blind randomized controlled phase 2/3 trial testing AZD1222 (ChAdOx1 nCoV-19) in healthy adults. For TCRbeta chain sequencing, PBMC samples from trial participants were taken at day 0 and at day 28 after the second dose. Comments on this clone: Its recognized antigen is unknown. No much larger clonotype is one base removed from it; base qualities were not supplied.

Overall study outcomes, separate from this receptor: Participants were mostly white British, with more females than males. The authors suggested clonal diversity may have been underestimated. Nearly half of unique spike-specific TCRs reportedly recognized epitopes outside regions mutated in the B.1.351 and B.1.1.7 variants. The whole spike protein was spanned by vaccine-associated CD4 TCRs, and dominant responses were seen in regions 160-218 and 743-854. In the small 56-69-year group, the increase in depth fell short of significance, most likely because of low power. After two AZD1222 doses, both the breadth and the depth of spike-specific TCRs were significantly higher than at day 0 and than in MenACWY recipients. Because no samples from the day 14 peak response were available, repertoires could be characterized only after the peak T cell response. Conclusions about previously exposed vaccinees are limited because only a handful of AZD1222 recipients were SARS-CoV-2 seropositive at baseline.

Per the germline V gene (reference sequence), SEHNR is the CDR1 and FQNEAQ is the CDR2. Spanning cysteine to phenylalanine, the CDR3 consists of 13 amino acids. CDR3 DNA only is kept here, 39 bases in frame from base 1. Deletion took 5 bases off V and 1 base off J, with a span of 7 bases between the germline ends. The CDR3 regions of human TCRbeta chains were subjected to immunosequencing. The original methods were these. Repertoire TCRs were matched against a reference library of SARS-CoV-2-specific TCRs generated with the MIRA antigen-specificity platform. Breadth was defined as the fraction of unique TCRs that were SARS-CoV-2-associated. Depth was defined as the fraction of total T cells that were SARS-CoV-2-associated. Each spike-specific TCR was assigned to its reactive spike region and to a CD4 or CD8 class using the MIRA data. Log10-transformed breadth and depth values were compared by one-way ANOVA with Sidak's multiple comparisons tests. TCRdb provides this immuneACCESS table in a form limited to in-frame rearrangements. Some clones are lacking; in checked studies, under half of them reflect an unresolved V gene, and why the rest are absent is not known. D and trimming were read from the DNA, whereas the V and J calls and clone size are those reported in that table. The sample table records some 130,000 clones; 90% of these occur just once. The ten largest make up less than 8.5% of the sample.

The source of this sequence is an adult in good health. The sample was peripheral blood, taken on day 0 of AZD1222 vaccination. This sequence uses TRBV7-9 and TRBJ2-3, with the identity of the D gene unclear. The CDR3 protein is CASSLEGTDTQYF. The DNA sequence reads TGTGCCAGCAGCCTAGAAGGCACAGATACGCAGTATTTT.